A selection of T cell receptor beta chains follows, all from one sample in a study of T cell repertoires in cytomegalovirus infection. TCRdb passed the reads through MiXCR, listing each CDR3 protein once. This table holds 400,000 or so distinct CDR3 sequences, about a sixth found once. The sequencing input was PBMCs. The source is a human donor in good health (CMV status not recorded). Some clones in this sample may be carry-over from other donors' samples. CDR3s include the opening cysteine and the closing phenylalanine or tryptophan. A D gene is named only where the DNA matches it firmly. The size of a clone is reported for some rows only, either as once, few or many, or as a class for expanded clones.

clone size,J gene,D gene,V gene,CDR3 protein,CDR3 DNA
many,TRBJ2-3,TRBD1,TRBV7-2,CASSQDRGTDTQYF,TGTGCCAGCAGCCAGGACAGGGGAACAGATACGCAGTATTTT
-,TRBJ1-5,-,TRBV11-2,CASSPASVGQPQHF,TGTGCCAGCAGCCCCGCCTCGGTCGGTCAGCCCCAGCATTTT
-,TRBJ2-1,-,TRBV5-4,CASSFRVGVSNEQFF,TGTGCCAGCAGCTTTCGTGTGGGAGTTTCGAATGAGCAGTTCTTC
-,TRBJ2-7,TRBD1,TRBV3-1,CASRLQGSSYEQYF,TGTGCCAGCCGATTACAGGGGTCCTCCTACGAGCAGTACTTC
few,TRBJ1-4,TRBD1,TRBV2,CASERDSPKGKLFF,TGTGCCAGCGAACGGGACAGCCCTAAGGGAAAACTGTTTTTT
many,TRBJ1-1,-,TRBV6-6,CASSNPRTEAFF,TGTGCCAGCAGTAACCCCCGCACTGAAGCTTTCTTT
-,TRBJ1-1,-,TRBV19,CASSFAGGRTEAFF,TGTGCCAGTAGTTTCGCGGGAGGGCGTACTGAAGCTTTCTTT
few,TRBJ2-3,TRBD2,TRBV15,CATSSGTSATDTQYF,TGTGCCACCAGCAGCGGGACTAGCGCGACAGATACGCAGTATTTT
-,TRBJ2-5,-,TRBV2,CASTTGETQYF,TGTGCCAGCACCACAGGAGAGACCCAGTACTTC
many,TRBJ1-5,-,TRBV7-8,CASSSRLLQGINQPQHF,TGTGCCAGCAGCTCCCGACTATTACAGGGAATCAATCAGCCCCAGCATTTT
-,TRBJ2-5,-,TRBV10-3,CAISETQETQYF,TGTGCCATCAGTGAGACCCAAGAGACCCAGTACTTC
-,TRBJ2-5,-,TRBV19,CASSPNGGGEETQYF,TGTGCCAGTAGCCCGAATGGAGGAGGGGAGGAGACCCAGTACTTC
-,TRBJ2-3,TRBD1,TRBV5-1,CASRAGTGDGADTQYF,TGCGCCAGCAGAGCAGGGACAGGGGATGGGGCAGATACGCAGTATTTT
-,TRBJ2-3,-,TRBV20-1,CSAPDQSRGSTDTQYF,TGCAGTGCTCCCGACCAATCCCGGGGCAGCACAGATACGCAGTATTTT
few,TRBJ2-5,-,TRBV7-2,CASSPSSYRRGQETQYF,TGTGCCAGCAGCCCCAGTTCGTACAGAAGAGGCCAAGAGACCCAGTACTTC
many,TRBJ1-5,-,TRBV7-9,CASSTQNQPQHF,TGTGCCAGCAGCACCCAAAATCAGCCCCAGCATTTT
few,TRBJ2-2,-,TRBV20-1,CSCSEANTGELFF,TGCAGTTGTAGCGAGGCGAACACCGGGGAGCTGTTTTTT
once,TRBJ2-7,-,TRBV6-6,CASRVGASYEQYF,TGTGCCAGCAGAGTAGGGGCCTCCTACGAGCAGTACTTC
many,TRBJ2-7,TRBD2,TRBV7-6,CASSRKLGTSGLYEQYF,TGTGCCAGCAGCCGAAAGCTCGGGACTAGCGGACTCTACGAGCAGTACTTC
many,TRBJ1-5,-,TRBV28,CASRGGGTPNQPQHF,TGTGCCAGCAGAGGAGGCGGGACACCTAATCAGCCCCAGCATTTT
-,TRBJ1-6,-,TRBV19,CASSIRDSSYNSPLHF,TGTGCCAGTAGTATCCGTGACAGCTCCTATAATTCACCCCTCCACTTT
many,TRBJ1-2,TRBD1,TRBV19,CASSRGQGILSGYGYTF,TGTGCCAGTAGCAGAGGACAGGGAATTTTGAGCGGCTATGGCTACACCTTC
-,TRBJ1-3,TRBD1,TRBV12-3/TRBV12-4,CASSLPRDSGNTIYF,TGTGCCAGCAGTTTACCCCGGGACAGTGGAAACACCATATATTTT
-,TRBJ2-3,TRBD2,TRBV2,CASSELAGALAQYF,TGTGCCAGCAGTGAACTAGCGGGGGCCCTGGCGCAGTATTTT
many,TRBJ1-4,-,TRBV6-1,CASSSGGSNEKLFF,TGTGCCAGCAGCTCGGGAGGAAGCAATGAAAAACTGTTTTTT
many,TRBJ2-2,-,TRBV11-2,CASSSLRGAYDANTGELFF,TGTGCCAGCAGCTCACTAAGGGGTGCCTACGACGCGAACACCGGGGAGCTGTTTTTT
-,TRBJ2-7,-,TRBV6-2/TRBV6-3,CASSYGILWGSNEDEQYF,TGTGCCAGCAGTTACGGGATACTCTGGGGGAGTAATGAGGACGAGCAGTACTTC
-,TRBJ2-7,TRBD2,TRBV20-1,CSASAPQRGIYEQYF,TGCAGTGCTAGTGCCCCACAGCGGGGGATATACGAGCAGTACTTC
-,TRBJ2-1,-,TRBV14,CASSLAFWRTLHNEQFF,TGTGCCAGCAGCCTGGCCTTCTGGCGGACTTTGCACAATGAGCAGTTCTTC
many,TRBJ2-1,TRBD1,TRBV7-8,CASSSVDRVSSYNEQFF,TGTGCCAGCAGCTCCGTCGACAGGGTGAGCTCCTACAATGAGCAGTTCTTC
few,TRBJ2-3,-,TRBV29-1,CSAAPRSTDTQYF,TGCAGCGCTGCTCCCCGGAGCACAGATACGCAGTATTTT
once,TRBJ2-7,-,TRBV6-2/TRBV6-3,CASTVRDNSYEQYF,TGTGCCAGCACCGTCCGGGACAACTCCTACGAGCAGTACTTC
few,TRBJ2-5,-,TRBV12-3/TRBV12-4,CASSFPLGGEETQYF,TGTGCCAGCAGTTTTCCCCTAGGAGGGGAAGAGACCCAGTACTTC
many,TRBJ2-2,-,TRBV7-2,CASSSITGANGELFF,TGTGCCAGCAGCTCCATTACGGGGGCGAATGGGGAGCTGTTTTTT
-,TRBJ2-5,-,TRBV6-1,CASGRQADETQYF,TGTGCCAGCGGACGGCAGGCGGACGAGACCCAGTACTTC
few,TRBJ1-5,TRBD1,TRBV12-3/TRBV12-4,CASSPTGGEYQPQHF,TGTGCCAGCAGCCCGACAGGGGGCGAGTATCAGCCCCAGCATTTT
-,TRBJ2-5,-,TRBV25-1,CASSEEGVAAKETQYF,TGTGCCAGCAGTGAAGAGGGGGTAGCGGCGAAAGAGACCCAGTACTTC
few,TRBJ2-1,-,TRBV7-2,CASSPGTPYNEQFF,TGTGCCAGCAGCCCCGGGACTCCTTACAATGAGCAGTTCTTC
many,TRBJ2-3,-,TRBV7-2,CASSLRPYTDTQYF,TGTGCCAGCAGCTTACGTCCTTACACAGATACGCAGTATTTT
-,TRBJ1-4,TRBD1,TRBV7-9,CATQGEANEKLFF,TGTGCCACCCAGGGGGAGGCTAATGAAAAACTGTTTTTT